This record concerns one T cell receptor beta chain sequence. Antigen unknown. The data originate from a study of CD8+CD57+ T cells in acquired aplastic anemia. About the research overall: Where healthy donors were concerned, CD4+ cells averaged around 9.9 million reads.

TCR beta VDJ and CDR3 were profiled, and genomic DNA was the template. TCRdb processed the reads anew with MiXCR; each CDR3 protein has one entry. The table shows over 200,000 distinct CDR3 sequences, with over 60% occurring only once. The CDR3 has 13 residues. Germline CDR1 and CDR2: SGDLS and YYNGEE. V was clipped by 3 bases and J by 5 bases, with 10 bases between them. Overall study findings and caveats: A significant difference in CD8+ Simpson's diversity between patients and controls was not found. In common between the patients and the controls were twenty-nine CD8+ CDR3 sequences.

Sample: sorted CD4+, CD8+, or CD8+CD57+ T cells (not recorded which) from PBMCs. This chain connects TRBV9 to TRBJ2-3; a possible D gene is TRBD2 (5 bases). The receptor comes from a human donor in good health. The CDR3 region has the DNA TGTGCCAGCAGCGACCCCGCGGGAGATACGCAGTATTTT. It translates to CASSDPAGDTQYF.